This TCR beta chain was identified in a study of CD8+ T cells in alopecia areata. Treatment reported: oral pan-JAK inhibitor, 5-10 mg twice daily. Regarding the study as a whole: Patients shared TCRs less clearly than mice did, possibly owing to HLA. An increase in clonality over normal scalp was evident in lesional scalp, especially alopecia totalis/universalis.

Sequencing templates came from extracted RNA that was reverse transcribed into cDNA. Method: immunoSEQ multiplex PCR; TCRdb's copy keeps in-frame clones and lacks some. Among 140,000 to 150,000 clones listed, about 59% were seen once. About this clone: The antigen is undetermined.

The material was CD8+ T cells sorted from blood, obtained at week 4, from a patient treated with tofacitinib. The source is a human donor with alopecia areata.

The CDR3 region is CASSIGQGIDTQYF. In DNA, the CDR3 is TGTGCCAGCAGCATTGGACAGGGAATCGATACGCAGTATTTT. The V and J genes are TRBV6-5 and TRBJ2-3; 8 bases match TRBD1. The J segment lost 6 bases and the V segment lost 6 bases, leaving 8 bases of the junction unmatched. The CDR3 is 14 residues long. Germline V CDR1 and CDR2: MNHEY, SVGAGI.